This T cell receptor (beta chain) stems from a study of regulatory T cells in long-lasting Graves disease. Time point noted: newly diagnosed GD, antithyroid drugs for less than 3 months. The TCR library was made from RNA that had been extracted from PBMCs in TRIzol. In its sample, this clonotype was seen many times. Building of the TCR beta libraries involved iRepertoire HTBI primers and Arm-PCR of CDR3 regions. TCRdb ran MiXCR on the multiplex PCR reads and lists one entry per CDR3 protein. Of 350,000 to 550,000 distinct CDR3 sequences detected, about 15% appear once; the ten largest clones hold roughly a sixth. Separately, the same data were catalogued under a study of T cells in Graves' hyperthyroidism and ophthalmopathy.

Here the sequenced sample was peripheral blood mononuclear cells (PBMCs), taken at new diagnosis, from a patient treated with antithyroid drugs. This sequence was found in a woman in her forties or fifties with Graves disease.

CDR3: CASSATSGRASEQYF. As DNA, the CDR3 is TGTGCCAGCAGCGCAACTAGCGGGAGGGCTTCCGAGCAGTACTTC. This chain joins TRBV7-2 and TRBJ2-7; 13 bases align to TRBD2. The CDR3 is made up of 15 amino acids. V was pared by 5 bases and J by 6 bases, with 7 bases of the junction left unmatched. In germline, CDR1 is SGHTA, CDR2 FQGNSA. The full variable domain, with the rest looked up from reference TRBV7-2 and TRBJ2-7, is GAGVSQSPSNKVTEKGKDVELRCDPISGHTALYWYRQSLGQGLEFLIYFQGNSAPDKSGLPSDRFSAERTGGSVSTLTIQRTQQEDSAVYLCASSATSGRASEQYFGPGTRLTVT.